The clone carrying this T cell receptor beta chain was counted only a few times. Its cognate antigen is unknown. A read error may produce the germline difference seen at one junction end. The data were obtained in a study of T cells in Graves' hyperthyroidism and ophthalmopathy. Study-level points and caveats: Most clonotypes expanded in the thyroid (above 0.001) were also present in blood. Model-based prediction identified ophthalmopathy a median around 6.7 months prior to its onset.

Germline V lookup: CDR1 SSHAT, CDR2 FNYEAQ (reference sequence). CDR3 length equals 16 residues. The blood sample was taken at first hyperthyroidism diagnosis, before any ophthalmopathy symptoms. Extraction of PBMCs used around 9.6 ml of fresh peripheral blood. Template material for amplifying TCR beta CDR3 regions consisted of RNA transcripts. The study used the HTBI primer set for a first-round RT-PCR of the TCR CDR3. In TCRdb, the multiplex PCR reads were re-called with MiXCR into one record per CDR3 protein. The sample consists of approximately 620,000 distinct CDR3 sequences, about 15% of them appearing once.

This receptor was taken from a woman in her 30s with Graves' hyperthyroidism that later progressed to Graves' ophthalmopathy. The chain combines TRBV7-7 with TRBJ2-2; D is unclear. Source material: blood. CDR3 sequence reads: CASSDLVGAYAGELFF. The CDR3 DNA is TGTGCTAGCAGCGATCTAGTTGGTGCCTACGCCGGGGAGCTGTTTTTT.